A single sample is the source of the 28 T cell receptor beta chains below, sequenced in a study of identical twins. TCRdb independently ran MiXCR on the 5' RACE reads; one entry per CDR3 protein. The profile covers a few hundred thousand distinct CDR3 sequences, with more than 9% appearing a single time and around 3.2% taken by the ten largest. The same data also went into a second study, on yellow fever vaccine responses in identical twins.

Sequenced sample: PBMCs. Source of these receptors: a woman under 30 in good health.

In regard to this clonotype: A read error may explain this, as a much larger clone is one base away. The chain couples TRBV2 to TRBJ1-5, with D possibly matching TRBD1 (5 bases). With 6 bases removed from V and 0 bases from J, the gap between germline ends came to 6 bases. The germline V gene has CDR1 SNHLY and CDR2 FYNNEI. The CDR3 loop spans 13 amino acids. For the CDR3, the DNA is TGTGCCAGCAGGGACAATAGCAATCAGCCCCAGCATTTT. This gives the protein CASRDNSNQPQHF.

This clonotype was counted ten times or more. The chain employs TRBV12-3 or TRBV12-4 and TRBJ1-1, with 8 bases matching TRBD1. V lost 7 bases to trimming and J lost 1 base; unmatched junction nucleotides: 5. The CDR3 extends over 14 amino acids. CDR3 DNA sequence: TGTGCCAGCACTACCGACAGGGGGAACACTGAAGCTTTCTTT. This translates into CASTTDRGNTEAFF.

The genes are TRBV5-1 and TRBJ2-2, with TRBD2 identical over 8 bases. CDR3 length equals 14 residues. V was pared by 4 bases and J by 7 bases, with 6 bases of the junction left unmatched. Germline lookup yields CDR1 SGHRS and CDR2 YFSETQ. CDR3 DNA sequence: TGCGCCAGCAGCAGCAGCGGGAGCTTCGGGGAGCTGTTTTTT. The encoded protein is CASSSSGSFGELFF.

This chain links TRBV6-1 with TRBJ1-5, with D possibly TRBD1 on 5 matching bases. V lost 7 bases to trimming and J lost 2 bases, with 18 bases between them. Germline V gives CDR1 MNHNS, CDR2 SASEGT. CDR3 size: 16 residues. The CDR3: CASTPQRGLGNQPQHF. CDR3 DNA: TGTGCCAGCACCCCTCAGAGGGGCCTTGGCAATCAGCCCCAGCATTTT.

J is TRBJ2-5 and V is TRBV20-1, with TRBD2 matching over 8 bases. The CDR3 contains 18 residues. Per germline, CDR1 DFQATT and CDR2 SNEGSKA (reference sequence). The ends lost 2 bases at V and 7 bases at J; junction bases unmatched: 21. The CDR3 bases are TGCAGTGCTAGAAGGATAATTGGGAAAGCGGGAGTTTTCGGGACCCAGTACTTC. It yields the protein CSARRIIGKAGVFGTQYF.

This clonotype showed up just once. A much larger clonotype is one base distant, so this may be a read error. This chain joins TRBV20-1 and TRBJ1-5; D uncertain. Germline lookup yields CDR1 DFQATT and CDR2 SNEGSKA (reference sequence). The V end was cut by 0 bases, the J end by 2 bases, with 11 bases between. The CDR3 length is 15 residues. CDR3 sequence: CSAREWGRGNQPQHF. CDR3 bases: TGCAGTGCTAGAGAATGGGGAAGAGGCAATCAGCCCCAGCATTTT.

V and J are TRBV6-1 and TRBJ1-1; D unresolved. Germline lookup yields CDR1 MNHNS and CDR2 SASEGT. The CDR3 sequence is 14 residues long. Trimming cost V 4 bases and J 0 bases, with 9 bases left between them. The CDR3 loop is CASSVSRMNTEAFF. DNA for the CDR3: TGTGCCAGCAGTGTATCCAGGATGAACACTGAAGCTTTCTTT.

CDR3 protein: CASSYGAPNTGELFF. As DNA, the CDR3 is TGTGCCAGCAGTTACGGGGCGCCCAACACCGGGGAGCTGTTTTTT. The chain carries TRBV6-5 and TRBJ2-2; D possibly corresponds to TRBD1 (5 bases). The V end lost 2 bases, the J end lost 2 bases, and 9 bases lay between the germline ends. Germline V gives CDR1 MNHEY, CDR2 SVGAGI. The CDR3 sequence is 15 residues long.

This clonotype occurred many times. The chain links TRBV7-3 to TRBJ2-3; weak D call: TRBD1 (5 bases). CDR3 length: 15 residues. Germline V gene data show CDR1 as SGHTA and CDR2 as FQGTGA. V was trimmed by 5 bases and J by 5 bases, leaving 17 bases between them. The CDR3 sequence: CASSPLAGSQDTQYF. DNA of the CDR3: TGTGCCAGCAGCCCCTTGGCAGGGTCGCAAGATACGCAGTATTTT.

Points on this clonotype: One end of the junction fails to match germline, which may point to a read error. The chain uses TRBV7-2 and TRBJ2-1; 9 bases agree with TRBD1. From germline, CDR1 is SGHTA and CDR2 FQGNSA. The CDR3 sequence is 15 residues long. This chain's CDR3 is CASSLRDRENNKQFF. For the CDR3, the DNA is TGTGCCAGCAGCTTAAGGGACAGGGAAAACAATAAGCAGTTCTTC. Based on the CDR3 plus reference TRBV7-2 and TRBJ2-1, the full variable domain is GAGVSQSPSNKVTEKGKDVELRCDPISGHTALYWYRQSLGQGLEFLIYFQGNSAPDKSGLPSDRFSAERTGGSVSTLTIQRTQQEDSAVYLCASSLRDRENNKQFFGPGTRLTVL.

This clonotype showed up many times. DNA for the CDR3: TGCGCCAGCAGCCAAGTGACTAGCGGGAGTTTGGGTGAGCAGTTCTTC. Translation gives CASSQVTSGSLGEQFF. The chain joins TRBV4-3 to TRBJ2-1; 12 bases are shared with TRBD2. Germline CDR1 reads LGHNA; CDR2 reads YSLEER. The CDR3 runs to 16 residues. The V and J ends lost 1 base and 9 bases, in that order; junction bases with no gene match: 7.

The chain is built from TRBV20-1 and TRBJ2-3, with 10 bases aligning to TRBD2. The V gene end was trimmed by 4 bases and the J gene end by 5 bases; junction bases not matched to a gene: 6. The CDR3 totals 14 residues. Germline CDR1 is DFQATT and CDR2 is SNEGSKA (reference sequence). The chain's CDR3 is CSANLAGVRDTQYF. In DNA, the CDR3 is TGCAGTGCTAATCTAGCGGGAGTCAGAGATACGCAGTATTTT.

The sample holds a few counts of this clonotype. The chain recombines TRBV3-1 with TRBJ1-4; D ambiguous. V lost 1 base to trimming and J lost 6 bases, with 12 bases between them. The CDR3 spans 15 residues. The germline V gene has CDR1 LGHDT and CDR2 YNNKEL (reference sequence). CDR3 coding DNA: TGTGCCAGCAGCCAAGTGATGGCAGCTTATGAAAAACTGTTTTTT. This sequence encodes CASSQVMAAYEKLFF.

There are many counts of this clonotype. The chain couples TRBV12-3 or TRBV12-4 to TRBJ1-5; 10 bases align to TRBD1. The CDR3 has 14 residues. The V segment lost 6 bases and the J segment 5 bases; nucleotides outside the gene matches: 4. CDR3 region: CASSFGTGDQPQHF. The DNA for the CDR3 is TGTGCCAGCAGCTTCGGGACAGGGGATCAGCCCCAGCATTTT.

V and J are TRBV28 and TRBJ1-3, with unresolved D. CDR1 is MDHEN and CDR2 is SYDVKM in the germline V gene. This CDR3 contains 10 residues. For the CDR3, the DNA is TGTGCAGTGGGTATAAACACCATATATTTT. The encoded protein is CAVGINTIYF.

The genes are TRBV2 and TRBJ2-3, with 12 bases identical to TRBD2. After removal of 8 bases from V and 1 base from J, the junction contained 10 bases not matched to a gene. CDR1 is SNHLY, CDR2 FYNNEI, per germline. The length of the CDR3 is 17 residues. CDR3 protein: CASGGASGRAGTDTQYF. CDR3 bases: TGTGCCAGCGGAGGGGCTAGCGGGAGGGCCGGCACAGATACGCAGTATTTT.

V gene TRBV15 combines with J gene TRBJ2-5; D gene uncertain. Trimming pared 0 bases from V and 7 bases from J, leaving 6 bases between. Germline V gene sequence: CDR1 LNHNV, CDR2 YYDKDF (reference sequence). The CDR3 totals 12 residues. This CDR3 is CATSRDVGTQYF. The CDR3, as DNA: TGTGCCACCAGCAGAGATGTGGGGACCCAGTACTTC.

This clonotype was observed at least ten times. The DNA of the CDR3 is TGTGCCAGCAGTTCCTACGGGACTAGCGGGGGGACAGATACGCAGTATTTT. Its translation: CASSSYGTSGGTDTQYF. This chain connects TRBV28 to TRBJ2-3, with TRBD2 matching over 15 bases. V trimming: 4 bases; J trimming: 3 bases; junction bases outside the gene matches: 5. This CDR3 has 17 residues. Germline V lookup: CDR1 MDHEN, CDR2 SYDVKM.

The sample holds a few counts of this clonotype. The chain joins TRBV28 to TRBJ2-3; 15 bases line up with TRBD2. The germline gives CDR1 MDHEN, CDR2 SYDVKM. CDR3 length: 16 amino acids. J lost 7 bases, V lost 6 bases, and 8 bases had no gene match. The CDR3 loop is CASRSGTSGGKNTQYF. The CDR3 region has the DNA TGTGCCAGCAGGTCCGGGACTAGCGGGGGGAAGAATACGCAGTATTTT. Complete variable domain (other parts from reference TRBV28 and TRBJ2-3): DVKVTQSSRYLVKRTGEKVFLECVQDMDHENMFWYRQDPGLGLRLIYFSYDVKMKEKGDIPEGYSVSREKKERFSLILESASTNQTSMYLCASRSGTSGGKNTQYFGPGTRLTVL.

In its sample, this clonotype was seen many times. J is TRBJ2-5 and V is TRBV12-3 or TRBV12-4; a possible D gene is TRBD2 (6 bases). CDR3 length equals 14 residues. Trimming took 7 bases from V and 1 from J, leaving 13 bases between them. The DNA of the CDR3 is TGTGCCAGCACCTGGGGGACTGTCCAAGAGACCCAGTACTTC. It translates to CASTWGTVQETQYF.

The table lists this clonotype with many counts. The chain couples TRBV5-5 to TRBJ2-2, with a weak D call TRBD1 (6 bases). Germline lookup yields CDR1 SGHKS and CDR2 YYEKEE (reference sequence). V was clipped by 4 bases and J by 2 bases, with 15 bases between them. CDR3 length: 16 residues. CDR3 protein: CASSPGQISNTGELFF. DNA for the CDR3: TGTGCCAGCAGCCCTGGACAGATATCTAACACCGGGGAGCTGTTTTTT.

This clonotype was counted ten times or more. This chain links TRBV5-6 with TRBJ2-3; D is tentatively TRBD1 or TRBD2 (6 bases each). V dropped 4 bases and J dropped 0 bases, with 15 bases sitting between them. The CDR3 has 16 amino acids. The V gene's germline CDR1 is SGHDT and CDR2 YYEEEE. For the CDR3, the DNA is TGTGCCAGCAGCCTTAGTGGGGGGCGAAGCACAGATACGCAGTATTTT. Its translation: CASSLSGGRSTDTQYF.

This clonotype has at least ten counts. The J gene is TRBJ2-3, the V gene TRBV7-2, with a possible D match to TRBD2 (5 bases). Trimming left V 6 bases short and J 4 bases short, with 14 bases between. The CDR3 length is 14 residues. Germline lookup yields CDR1 SGHTA and CDR2 FQGNSA. The CDR3 bases are TGTGCCAGCAGGAGATTTGGACTTTCAGATACGCAGTATTTT. Translating it yields CASRRFGLSDTQYF.

This clonotype appeared many times. This rearrangement joins TRBV2 to TRBJ2-1; D perhaps matches TRBD2 (7 bases). CDR1 and CDR2 from the germline V gene are SNHLY and FYNNEI. The CDR3 contains 15 residues. V lost 3 bases, J lost 8 bases, and 17 bases lay in between. CDR3 sequence: CASSEGGAKGYEQFF. CDR3 in DNA: TGTGCCAGCAGTGAGGGGGGGGCTAAGGGATATGAGCAGTTCTTC.

CDR3 region: CSAAPGLAGKWSGNEQFF. The CDR3 bases are TGCAGTGCTGCACCGGGACTAGCGGGGAAATGGTCGGGCAATGAGCAGTTCTTC. The rearrangement uses TRBV20-1 and TRBJ2-1, with 13 bases fitting TRBD2. CDR1 is DFQATT and CDR2 is SNEGSKA in the germline V gene (reference sequence). This CDR3 has 18 residues. V was pared by 5 bases and J by 6 bases, with 16 bases of the junction left unmatched.

The J gene is TRBJ2-2, the V gene TRBV12-5; D is ambiguous. Trimming left V 2 bases short and J 0 bases short, with 4 bases between. The V gene's germline CDR1 is LGHNT and CDR2 FRNRAP. This CDR3 has 14 amino acids. The CDR3 is CASGLRANTGELFF. As DNA, the CDR3 is TGTGCTAGTGGTTTGAGGGCGAACACCGGGGAGCTGTTTTTT.

This clonotype was counted only a few times. CDR3 nucleotides: TGCGCCAGCAGCTACGGACTAGCGGGGCTACAAGAGACCCAGTACTTC. It is translated as CASSYGLAGLQETQYF. J is TRBJ2-5 and V is TRBV5-1; 12 bases line up with TRBD2. Germline values: CDR1 SGHRS, CDR2 YFSETQ. The CDR3 length is 16 residues. V lost 3 bases to trimming and J lost 2 bases; unmatched junction nucleotides: 5.

This clonotype was detected only a few times. V and J are TRBV7-2 and TRBJ1-1; no definite D call. Trimming stripped 2 bases from V and 4 bases from J, with 8 bases between. CDR1 is SGHTA, CDR2 FQGNSA, per germline. This CDR3 has 13 residues. CDR3: CASSLQPVTEAFF. The CDR3, as DNA: TGTGCCAGCAGCTTACAACCGGTCACTGAAGCTTTCTTT.